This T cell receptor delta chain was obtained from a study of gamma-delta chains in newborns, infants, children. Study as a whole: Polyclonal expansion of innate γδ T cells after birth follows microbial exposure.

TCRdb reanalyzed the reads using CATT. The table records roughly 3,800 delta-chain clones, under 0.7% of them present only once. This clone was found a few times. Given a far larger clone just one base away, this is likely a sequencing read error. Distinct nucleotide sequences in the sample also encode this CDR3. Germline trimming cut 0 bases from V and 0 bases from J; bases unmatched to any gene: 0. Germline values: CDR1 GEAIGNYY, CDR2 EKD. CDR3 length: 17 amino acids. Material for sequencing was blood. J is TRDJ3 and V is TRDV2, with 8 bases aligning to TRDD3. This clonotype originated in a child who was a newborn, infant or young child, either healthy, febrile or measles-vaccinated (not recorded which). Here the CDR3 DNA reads TGTGCCTGTGACACCGGGGGATACTCCTGGGACACCCGACAGATGTTTTTC. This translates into CACDTGGYSWDTRQMFF.